This T cell receptor beta chain was recorded in a study of blood T cell repertoires in COVID-19. Study overall: Specimens from acute and convalescent COVID-19 originated in the United States, Italy and Spain. T cells, B-cell-depleted T cells, or PBMCs supplied cDNA or gDNA.

In the authors' workflow: Amplification of reference gene primers was used by the study to estimate nucleated cell counts. Data came from immunoSEQ multiplex PCR; TCRdb stores just in-frame clones and leaves some out. The V and J calls and clone size are taken from that table; D and trimming were inferred from the DNA. This sample has 60,000 to 90,000 clones, with around 88% found just once. The CDR3 extends over 14 amino acids. Trimming left V 5 bases short and J 10 bases short, with 15 bases between. Germline CDR1 reads SGHTA; CDR2 reads FQGNSA. The rearrangement uses TRBV7-2 and TRBJ1-6; no clear D gene. The receptor was derived from a woman at least 80 years old with active or convalescent COVID-19. The source material was peripheral blood. The CDR3 sequence is CASSTEPSKSPLHF. The CDR3 DNA is TGTGCCAGCAGCACAGAGCCCTCAAAGTCACCCCTCCACTTT.